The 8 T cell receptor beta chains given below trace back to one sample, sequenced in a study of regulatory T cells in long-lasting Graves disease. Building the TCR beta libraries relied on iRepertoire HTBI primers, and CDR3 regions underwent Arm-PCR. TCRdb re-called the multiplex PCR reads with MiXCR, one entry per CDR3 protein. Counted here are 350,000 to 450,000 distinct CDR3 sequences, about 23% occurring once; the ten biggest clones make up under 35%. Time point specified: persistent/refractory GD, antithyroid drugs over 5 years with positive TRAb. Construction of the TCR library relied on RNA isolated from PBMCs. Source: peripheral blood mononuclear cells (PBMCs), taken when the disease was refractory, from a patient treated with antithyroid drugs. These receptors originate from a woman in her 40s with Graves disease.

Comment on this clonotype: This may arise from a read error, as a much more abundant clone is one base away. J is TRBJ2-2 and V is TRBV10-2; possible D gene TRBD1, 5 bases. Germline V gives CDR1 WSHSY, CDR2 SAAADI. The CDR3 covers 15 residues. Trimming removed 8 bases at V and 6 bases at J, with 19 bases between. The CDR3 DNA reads TGCGCCAGCGCACGGCAGGGCAAAGGGGCCGGGGAGCTGTTTTTT. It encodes CASARQGKGAGELFF.

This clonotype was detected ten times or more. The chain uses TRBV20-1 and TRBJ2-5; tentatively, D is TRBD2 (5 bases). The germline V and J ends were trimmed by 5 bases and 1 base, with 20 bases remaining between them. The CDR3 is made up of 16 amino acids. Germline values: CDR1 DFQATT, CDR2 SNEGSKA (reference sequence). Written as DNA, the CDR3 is TGCAGTGCTGGAACATACCAAGGACTCCCCCAAGAGACCCAGTACTTC. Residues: CSAGTYQGLPQETQYF.

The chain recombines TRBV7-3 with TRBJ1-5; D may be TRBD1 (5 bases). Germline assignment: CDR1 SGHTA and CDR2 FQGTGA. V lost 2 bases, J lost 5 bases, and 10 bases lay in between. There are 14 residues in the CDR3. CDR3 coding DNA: TGTGCCAGCAGCTTAGGGGGTGGCGATCAGCCCCAGCATTTT. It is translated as CASSLGGGDQPQHF. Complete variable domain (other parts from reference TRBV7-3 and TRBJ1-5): GAGVSQTPSNKVTEKGKYVELRCDPISGHTALYWYRQSLGQGPEFLIYFQGTGAADDSGLPNDRFFAVRPEGSVSTLKIQRTERGDSAVYLCASSLGGGDQPQHFGDGTRLSIL.

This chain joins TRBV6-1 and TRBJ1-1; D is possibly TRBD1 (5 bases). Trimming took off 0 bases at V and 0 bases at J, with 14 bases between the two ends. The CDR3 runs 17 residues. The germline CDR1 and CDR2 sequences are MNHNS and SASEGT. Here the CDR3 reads CASSEAGRRGMNTEAFF. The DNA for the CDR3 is TGTGCCAGCAGTGAAGCCGGGCGGAGGGGCATGAACACTGAAGCTTTCTTT.

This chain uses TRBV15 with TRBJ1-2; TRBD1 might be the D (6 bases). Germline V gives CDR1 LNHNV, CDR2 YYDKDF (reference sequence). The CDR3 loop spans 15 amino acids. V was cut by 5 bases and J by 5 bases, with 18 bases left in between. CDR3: CATSGGGAPLYGYTF. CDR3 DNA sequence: TGTGCCACCAGCGGGGGGGGGGCTCCCCTATATGGCTACACCTTC.

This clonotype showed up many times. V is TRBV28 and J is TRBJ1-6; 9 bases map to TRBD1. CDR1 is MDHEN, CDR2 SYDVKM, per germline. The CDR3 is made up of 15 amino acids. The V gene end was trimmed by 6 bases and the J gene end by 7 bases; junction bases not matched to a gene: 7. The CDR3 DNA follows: TGTGCCAGCAGGGACCGGGACAGGGACAATTCACCCCTCCACTTT. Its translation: CASRDRDRDNSPLHF.

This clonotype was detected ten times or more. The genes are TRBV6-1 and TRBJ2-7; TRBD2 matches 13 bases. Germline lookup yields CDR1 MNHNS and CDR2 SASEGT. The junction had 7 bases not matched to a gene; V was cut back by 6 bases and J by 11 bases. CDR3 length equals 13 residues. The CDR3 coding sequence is TGTGCCAGCAGCAAACTAGCGGGAGGGCCTGAGTACTTC. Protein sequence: CASSKLAGGPEYF.

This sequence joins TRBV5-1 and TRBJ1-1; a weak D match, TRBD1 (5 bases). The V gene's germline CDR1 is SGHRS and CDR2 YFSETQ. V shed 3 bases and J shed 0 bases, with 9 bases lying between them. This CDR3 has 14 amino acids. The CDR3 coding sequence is TGCGCCAGCAGCTGGGGACGGATGAACACTGAAGCTTTCTTT. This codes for CASSWGRMNTEAFF. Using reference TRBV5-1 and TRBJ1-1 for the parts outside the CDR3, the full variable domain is KAGVTQTPRYLIKTRGQQVTLSCSPISGHRSVSWYQQTPGQGLQFLFEYFSETQRNKGNFPGRFSGRQFSNSRSEMNVSTLELGDSALYLCASSWGRMNTEAFFGQGTRLTVV.